The next 11 T cell receptor beta chains were all read from a single sample in a study of response to subunit inactivated influenza vaccine (dated by TCRdb to 2017 to 2018). The library was produced with RT-PCR. Sequencer: Illumina HiSeq 2500. TCRdb cleaned the public reads at Q25 with fastp, built clones with MiXCR and kept in-frame beta chains. CDR3 protein duplicates are merged, each entry listing the most common genes and DNA. The table for this sample lists 450,000 to 500,000 distinct CDR3 sequences; around 9.9% of them were counted only once. About 12% of the sample lies in the top ten. The label giving this sample's time point can be read as: 45 to 55 days after influenza vaccine administration. This material consisted of PBMCs from blood, taken roughly 46 days after vaccination. The receptors originated from a middle-aged man who received an inactivated influenza vaccine. Donor details come from another sample of the same person, matched by shared clones.

Only a few counts were recorded for this clonotype. The genes are TRBV7-8 and TRBJ2-1; 14 bases match TRBD2. Germline assignment: CDR1 SGHVS and CDR2 FQNEAQ. The CDR3 runs to 15 residues. Trimming took 4 bases from V and 8 from J; bases not matched to a gene: 4. CDR3: CASSWGLAGVYEQFF. In nucleotides, the CDR3 is TGTGCCAGCAGCTGGGGACTAGCGGGAGTTTATGAGCAGTTCTTC.

This clonotype has a count of ten or more. The V gene is TRBV7-9, the J gene TRBJ2-7; possibly TRBD1 for D (5 bases). CDR3 length equals 17 residues. CDR1 and CDR2 (germline): SEHNR, FQNEAQ (reference sequence). V lost 5 bases and J lost 0, with 20 bases in between. In DNA, the CDR3 is TGTGCCAGCAGCGTGGTGGTCTCAGGGCCGCTCTCCTACGAGCAGTACTTC. It is translated as CASSVVVSGPLSYEQYF.

This clonotype was seen a few times. Here the CDR3 reads CASSYWKGAVDIQYF. The CDR3 bases are TGTGCCAGCAGTTACTGGAAGGGGGCTGTGGACATTCAGTACTTC. The chain employs TRBV6-5 and TRBJ2-4, with 7 bases that match TRBD1. The CDR3 covers 15 residues. J gave up 8 bases and V 1 base, and 8 bases lay outside the gene matches. CDR1 MNHEY and CDR2 SVGAGI come from the germline V gene.

This clonotype was recorded many times. The chain employs TRBV29-1 and TRBJ2-1; 10 positions match TRBD1. Losses at the gene ends were 6 bases for V and 9 bases for J; bases not matched to a gene: 2. The V gene's germline CDR1 is SQVTM and CDR2 ANQGSEA. The CDR3 runs 11 residues. CDR3 in DNA: TGCAGCGTCGGGACAGGGGCTGAGCAGTTCTTC. Translating gives CSVGTGAEQFF.

This clonotype was observed at least ten times. The V and J genes are TRBV7-2 and TRBJ2-2, with D possibly being TRBD2 (5 bases). Trimming removed 6 bases at V and 1 base at J, with 12 bases between. The germline gives CDR1 SGHTA, CDR2 FQGNSA. The CDR3 spans 15 residues. The CDR3 protein is CASRVMRENTGELFF. CDR3 in DNA: TGTGCCAGCAGGGTCATGAGGGAGAACACCGGGGAGCTGTTTTTT.

This chain connects TRBV20-1 to TRBJ2-7, with 10 bases lining up with TRBD1. CDR1 DFQATT and CDR2 SNEGSKA come from the germline V gene (reference sequence). This CDR3 has 14 residues. The J segment lost 3 bases and the V segment lost 6 bases, leaving 8 bases of the junction unmatched. The CDR3 sequence is CSAGPGQGHYEQYF. As DNA, the CDR3 is TGCAGTGCCGGACCGGGACAGGGGCACTACGAGCAGTACTTC.

The chain recombines TRBV10-3 with TRBJ2-3, with D possibly matching TRBD2 (6 bases). Germline V gives CDR1 ENHRY, CDR2 SYGVKD. The CDR3 extends over 14 amino acids. Trimming cost V 10 bases and J 3 bases, with 17 bases left between them. The CDR3 coding sequence is TGTGCCACACAAGCGGGTCCTGGTACAGATACGCAGTATTTT. Translating gives CATQAGPGTDTQYF.

This clonotype was seen ten or more times. The chain carries TRBV7-2 and TRBJ2-3; 8 bases align to TRBD2. CDR3 length: 16 residues. Germline CDR1 reads SGHTA; CDR2 reads FQGNSA. V dropped 5 bases and J dropped 1; count of bases not matched to a gene: 8. The CDR3 sequence: CASSEVGTSGTDTQYF. The CDR3 nucleotides are TGTGCCAGCAGCGAAGTTGGGACTAGTGGCACAGATACGCAGTATTTT.

The sample holds a few counts of this clonotype. The rearrangement links TRBV6-2 or TRBV6-3 to TRBJ2-3; a weak D match, TRBD2 (6 bases). V was cut by 5 bases and J by 3 bases, with 18 bases left in between. The CDR3 sequence is 16 residues long. CDR1 and CDR2 from the germline V gene are MNHEY and SVGEGT. The CDR3: CASSLIGGDGTDTQYF. The CDR3 DNA reads TGTGCCAGCAGTCTCATCGGGGGAGATGGTACAGATACGCAGTATTTT.

This clonotype has just a few counts. The chain is built from TRBV4-3 and TRBJ2-7; D is uncertain. The V end was cut by 1 base, the J end by 3 bases, with 13 bases between. CDR3 length: 15 residues. Germline CDR1 and CDR2: LGHNA and YSLEER. The CDR3 region is CASSQAASDYYEQYF. DNA for the CDR3: TGCGCCAGCAGCCAAGCGGCCAGCGATTACTACGAGCAGTACTTC.

This rearrangement joins TRBV15 to TRBJ1-6, with D uncertain. Trimming removed 0 bases from V and 7 bases from J, with 10 bases in between. Germline lookup yields CDR1 LNHNV and CDR2 YYDKDF (reference sequence). The CDR3 runs to 15 residues. This chain's CDR3 is CATSRDPLPNSPLHF. The DNA for the CDR3 is TGTGCCACCAGCAGAGATCCCCTTCCAAATTCACCCCTCCACTTT. The whole variable domain, filled in from reference TRBV15 and TRBJ1-6, reads DAMVIQNPRYQVTQFGKPVTLSCSQTLNHNVMYWYQQKSSQAPKLLFHYYDKDFNNEADTPDNFQSRRPNTSFCFLDIRSPGLGDTAMYLCATSRDPLPNSPLHFGNGTRLTVT.